This paragraph covers one T cell receptor beta chain sequence. There is no known antigen for this receptor. No much larger clone is present one base from it, and per-base qualities are unavailable. For TCRbeta CDR3 sequencing, genomic DNA was extracted from sorted cells using the QIAGEN DNeasy Blood and Tissue Kit. High-throughput TCRbeta CDR3 sequencing, which included PCR amplification with bias correction and internal controls, was done commercially through immunoSEQ. Concerning the study's data processing: A unique productive TCRbeta sequence was defined by the CDR3 nucleotide sequence when primers matched, and otherwise by the CDR3 amino acid sequence together with the Vbeta and Jbeta genes. To correct for sorting error, sequences found in more than one sorted population at a frequency ratio of 2:1 or less were discarded, and the remaining shared sequences were assigned to the population with the higher frequency. A sequence was defined as donor-reactive if the sequence was expanded at least 5-fold in CFSE-low cells compared with unstimulated cells and had a frequency of at least 0.01% in CFSE-low cells. Repertoire divergence was quantified by Jensen-Shannon divergence calculated from the top 100 TCRbeta sequences ranked by frequency. For samples with multiple sequencing runs, sorting error was corrected in each run separately before the runs were combined. The table comes from immuneACCESS by way of TCRdb, which keeps in-frame sequences with V and J called. Part of the clones is missing from these tables; in studies checked, under half for an unresolved V gene and the rest for unknown reasons. V and J calls and clone size are copied from that table; D and trimming were computed from the DNA. In all, the sample holds approximately 75,000 clones, and about 91% of those were seen once. 0.34% of the sample belongs to the ten largest clones.

Relative to germline, V is 1 base shorter and J is 4 bases shorter, with 14 bases between their ends. CDR1 and CDR2 were assigned from the germline V gene as KGHSH and LQKENI. The CDR3 numbers 16 residues from cysteine through phenylalanine. The kept DNA is CDR3 alone, 48 bases in frame from the first base. The record originates from a study of Tregs in tolerant kidney transplant recipients (dated by TCRdb to about 2019). Concerning the study at large: Transplants used related donors with nonmyeloablative bone marrow transplantation; mixed chimerism was transient in the human trials. TCRbeta sequencing was used in the study to identify donor-specific regulatory T cells before combined kidney and bone marrow transplantation, and the identified cells were then tracked after transplant.

Reading the label with the study, this specimen's time point is: blood sample drawn before combined kidney and bone marrow transplant. Unstimulated Tregs (CD4+CD25+CD127-), CD4+ non-Tregs (CD4+CD25-), CD4 and CD8 cells were FACS-sorted from thawed PBMCs. Thawed PBMCs were rested overnight at 37 degrees C with about 200 IU/ml IL-2 before Treg sorting. The patients were 4 recipients of combined kidney and bone marrow transplants from the ITN036ST trial, and samples were available only from these trial subjects. Healthy control blood was processed by Ficoll density gradient to PBMCs and cryopreserved; patient PBMCs were collected before and after transplant. What the authors observed across the whole study: Donor-specific Treg expansion was found to exceed global Treg expansion in tolerant patients, suggesting antigen-driven rather than nonspecific expansion. Biological reproducibility was not directly addressed, though technical replication error appeared minimal. Because the study included only a small number of patients, the results must be confirmed in larger populations and under other immunosuppression protocols. Expanding Tregs with activated donor B cells appeared to identify the most biologically relevant and donor-specific TCRbeta repertoire. Because the PCR primers were changed over time for some patients, nucleotide-level comparison could not be performed across the samples from those patients.

Sequenced material: Tregs from blood, taken before the transplant. The rearrangement joined TRBV18 to TRBJ1-3; the D gene is perhaps TRBD1, from 5 matching bases. This clonotype originated in a human donor who received a combined kidney and bone marrow transplant. The CDR3 is CASSPRTGPEGNTIYF. The bases are TGTGCCAGCTCACCACGTACGGGACCCGAGGGAAACACCATATATTTT.